The source of this TCR beta chain is a study of blood T cell repertoires in COVID-19. The data were produced by immunoSEQ multiplex PCR, yet TCRdb's version contains in-frame clones alone and is incomplete. The sample has some 310,000 clones; 90% are singletons. V gave up 0 bases and J gave up 0 bases, with 9 bases separating them. Germline V lookup: CDR1 MNHEY, CDR2 SVGAGI. The CDR3 extends over 16 amino acids. Sequenced input: peripheral blood. The chain recombines TRBV6-5 with TRBJ1-3; D unresolved. The receptor's source is a woman aged 40 to 50 with COVID-19, enrolled during active disease. The CDR3 region is CASSYSWPISGNTIYF. CDR3 nucleotide sequence: TGTGCCAGCAGTTACTCATGGCCGATCTCTGGAAACACCATATATTTT.